These 22 T cell receptor beta chains were all obtained from the same sample, sequenced in a study of T cells in Graves' hyperthyroidism and ophthalmopathy. Amplification yielded TCR beta CDR3 regions, with RNA transcripts as the source. TCR CDR3 underwent first-round RT-PCR with the HTBI primer set. One entry per CDR3 protein, called by TCRdb with MiXCR from the multiplex PCR reads. The sample yields about 570,000 distinct CDR3 sequences, 14% seen once. The sequenced material came from blood. The receptor set was obtained from a woman in her forties with Graves' hyperthyroidism.

The chain recombines TRBV6-4 with TRBJ1-5; 7 bases agree with TRBD1. The germline V gene has CDR1 MRHNA and CDR2 SNTAGT. V was pared by 5 bases and J by 3 bases, with 4 bases of the junction left unmatched. The CDR3 is 14 amino acids. The CDR3 nucleotides read TGTGCCAGCAGTCAGACAGGGAACAATCAGCCCCAGCATTTT. Encoded protein: CASSQTGNNQPQHF.

There are a few counts of this clonotype. The chain joins TRBV24-1 to TRBJ1-1; maybe TRBD1 (6 bases). Germline lookup yields CDR1 KGHDR and CDR2 SFDVKD. The CDR3 contains 13 residues. Trimming took off 1 base at V and 7 bases at J, with 9 bases between the two ends. CDR3 sequence: CATSDFAGVEAFF. The DNA for the CDR3 is TGTGCCACCAGTGATTTTGCAGGGGTTGAAGCTTTCTTT.

Ten or more counts support this clonotype. The DNA of the CDR3 is TGCAGTGCTGGACCTAGCGGGAGAAATGAGCAGTTCTTC. As protein: CSAGPSGRNEQFF. This chain uses TRBV20-1 with TRBJ2-1; 10 bases are a match to TRBD2. CDR3 length: 13 amino acids. Germline trimming cut 5 bases from V and 7 bases from J; bases unmatched to any gene: 5. CDR1 is DFQATT and CDR2 is SNEGSKA in the germline V gene (reference sequence).

This chain connects TRBV6-1 to TRBJ1-2, with a possible D match to TRBD1 (6 bases). Germline V gene lookup returns CDR1 MNHNS and CDR2 SASEGT. Trimming took off 5 bases at V and 5 bases at J, with 9 bases between the two ends. This CDR3 spans 12 amino acids. CDR3 region: CASSTGRYGYTF. DNA for the CDR3: TGTGCCAGCAGTACAGGGAGGTATGGCTACACCTTC.

In its sample, this clonotype was seen a few times. The V gene is TRBV28, the J gene TRBJ1-5, with a weak D call TRBD1 (5 bases). Between the trimmed V and J ends, which lost 6 bases and 10 bases, there was a span of 13 bases. CDR1 MDHEN and CDR2 SYDVKM come from the germline V gene. This CDR3 spans 12 amino acids. This CDR3 reads CASSPIQGPQHF. CDR3 coding DNA: TGTGCCAGCAGCCCTATCCAGGGACCCCAGCATTTT.

The chain joins TRBV19 to TRBJ1-5, with D maybe TRBD1 (5 bases). V lost 9 bases and J lost 2, with 14 bases in between. Germline values: CDR1 LNHDA, CDR2 SQIVND (reference sequence). This CDR3 region has 14 residues. The CDR3 bases are TGTGCCAGCCAACGACAGTATGGCAATCAGCCCCAGCATTTT. Its translation: CASQRQYGNQPQHF.

The V and J genes are TRBV27 and TRBJ2-5; D is perhaps TRBD2 (5 bases). Per germline, CDR1 MNHEY and CDR2 SMNVEV (reference sequence). The CDR3 extends over 13 amino acids. V lost 2 bases and J 5 bases, leaving 9 bases between the germline ends. CDR3 sequence reads: CASSLDYRETQYF. As DNA, the CDR3 is TGTGCCAGCAGTTTAGACTACCGGGAGACCCAGTACTTC.

The sample holds a few counts of this clonotype. V usage is TRBV6-1 and J usage is TRBJ2-1; 13 bases line up with TRBD2. J was trimmed by 1 base and V by 5 bases; bases with no gene match: 11. This CDR3 is built from 19 residues. Germline V gene lookup returns CDR1 MNHNS and CDR2 SASEGT. The CDR3 region is CASSRGGLAGDPSYNEQFF. DNA of the CDR3: TGTGCCAGCAGTAGGGGCGGACTAGCGGGAGATCCATCCTACAATGAGCAGTTCTTC.

The chain joins TRBV28 to TRBJ1-6; no clear D gene. In germline, CDR1 is MDHEN, CDR2 SYDVKM. The CDR3 covers 13 residues. Trimming cost V 3 bases and J 6 bases, with 6 bases left between them. CDR3: CASSFRGNSPLHF. The CDR3, as DNA: TGTGCCAGCAGTTTCCGGGGTAATTCACCCCTCCACTTT.

Many counts were recorded for this clonotype. J is TRBJ2-7 and V is TRBV14; 11 bases line up with TRBD2. The V gene end was trimmed by 1 base and the J gene end by 3 bases; junction bases not matched to a gene: 2. Germline CDR1 SGHDN, CDR2 FVKESK. The CDR3 has 15 amino acids. The DNA of the CDR3 is TGTGCCAGCAGCCAAGGACTAGCGGGGCACTACGAGCAGTACTTC. Its translation: CASSQGLAGHYEQYF.

There are a few counts of this clonotype. The chain links TRBV20-1 to TRBJ2-1, with D uncertain. CDR1 DFQATT and CDR2 SNEGSKA come from the germline V gene (reference sequence). V shed 6 bases and J shed 6 bases, with 21 bases lying between them. There are 15 residues in the CDR3. In DNA, the CDR3 is TGCAGTGCAGGCGCCCGACGTGGGGTCAGCAATGAGCAGTTCTTC. Encoded protein: CSAGARRGVSNEQFF.

This clonotype was seen a few times. The chain carries TRBV9 and TRBJ1-2; no reliable D call. V gave up 0 bases and J gave up 8 bases, with 5 bases separating them. The CDR3 is 11 amino acids. Germline V gene data show CDR1 as SGDLS and CDR2 as YYNGEE. For the CDR3, the DNA is TGTGCCAGCAGCGTAGCTGGAGGCTACACCTTC. Its translation is CASSVAGGYTF.

The rearrangement links TRBV5-1 to TRBJ1-4; possibly TRBD1 for D (5 bases). Trimming shortened V by 5 bases and J by 6 bases, and 11 bases separated the two germline ends. CDR1 and CDR2 (germline): SGHRS, YFSETQ. The length of the CDR3 is 13 residues. The CDR3 DNA reads as TGCGCCAGCAGGGGGGGGAAGGATGAAAAACTGTTTTTT. This translates into CASRGGKDEKLFF.

This clonotype showed up many times. This chain uses TRBV12-3 or TRBV12-4 with TRBJ2-1, with D perhaps TRBD2 (6 bases). V lost 8 bases and J lost 6, with 14 bases in between. The CDR3 contains 13 residues. The CDR3 nucleotides read TGTGCCAGCCGACGTCGGGGGACCAATGAGCAGTTCTTC. Translation: CASRRRGTNEQFF.

The chain is built from TRBV12-3 or TRBV12-4 and TRBJ2-4; the D gene is possibly TRBD1 (5 bases). The CDR3 totals 14 residues. The V end was cut by 3 bases, the J end by 4 bases, with 10 bases between. For the CDR3, the DNA is TGTGCCAGCAGTTTGAGGCAGGGAAAAAACATTCAGTACTTC. Translation gives CASSLRQGKNIQYF.

This clonotype was detected ten times or more. CDR3 sequence reads: CASSEGAGWGTEAFF. CDR3 bases: TGTGCCAGCAGTGAAGGCGCAGGGTGGGGAACTGAAGCTTTCTTT. This rearrangement joins TRBV6-1 to TRBJ1-1; the D gene is possibly TRBD1 (5 bases). This CDR3 contains 15 residues. Between the trimmed V and J ends, which lost 1 base and 5 bases, there was a span of 14 bases. From germline, CDR1 is MNHNS and CDR2 SASEGT.

This clonotype was observed a handful of times. V is TRBV5-6 and J is TRBJ2-1, with 7 bases identical to TRBD2. CDR1 is SGHDT, CDR2 YYEEEE, per germline. This CDR3 contains 17 residues. With 1 base clipped from V and 2 bases from J, the junction kept 9 bases outside the gene matches. The CDR3 reads CASSLSSGNRPYNEQFF. CDR3 nucleotide sequence: TGTGCCAGCAGCTTGTCTAGCGGTAACAGACCCTACAATGAGCAGTTCTTC.

The chain uses TRBV12-3 or TRBV12-4 and TRBJ1-2; unclear D gene. The V gene lost 5 bases and the J gene lost 7 bases, with 11 bases spanning the gap. The CDR3 totals 12 residues. Written as DNA, the CDR3 is TGTGCCAGCAGTCCGGAGATGTCTGGCTACACCTTC. Encoded protein: CASSPEMSGYTF.

This clonotype has ten or more counts. This sequence joins TRBV18 and TRBJ2-7; the match to TRBD2 covers 8 bases. CDR1 and CDR2 from the germline V gene are KGHSH and LQKENI. V was pared by 3 bases and J by 2 bases, with 9 bases of the junction left unmatched. The CDR3 loop spans 16 amino acids. Here the CDR3 DNA reads TGTGCCAGCTCACCTCGGGCCGGGAGGGAGCCCTACGAGCAGTACTTC. Amino acids: CASSPRAGREPYEQYF.

The rearrangement links TRBV30 to TRBJ2-7, with D hard to call. The CDR3 has 12 residues. Germline V gene lookup returns CDR1 GTSNPN and CDR2 SVGIG (reference sequence). The V and J ends lost 0 bases and 10 bases respectively, with 13 bases between them. CDR3 sequence (DNA): TGTGCCTGGAGTGTAGGGTCGTCCCCCCAGTACTTC. Encoded protein: CAWSVGSSPQYF. Filled out from reference TRBV30 and TRBJ2-7, the complete variable domain reads SQTIHQWPATLVQPVGSPLSLECTVEGTSNPNLYWYRQAAGRGLQLLFYSVGIGQISSEVPQNLSASRPQDRQFILSSKKLLLSDSGFYLCAWSVGSSPQYFGPGTRLTVT.

This clonotype was found a few times. The gene calls are TRBV6-2 or TRBV6-3 and TRBJ2-1; D not certain. This CDR3 region has 13 residues. Per germline, CDR1 MNHEY and CDR2 SVGEGT. V was shortened by 7 bases and J by 9 bases, with 16 bases between the two germline ends. The DNA for the CDR3 is TGTGCCAGCACCACGATAGAAAAGGGTGAGCAGTTCTTC. This codes for CASTTIEKGEQFF.

The chain joins TRBV20-1 to TRBJ2-1; D is uncertain. From germline, CDR1 is DFQATT and CDR2 SNEGSKA (reference sequence). The CDR3 is 12 amino acids. With 3 bases removed from V and 8 bases from J, the gap between germline ends came to 11 bases. The CDR3 region has the DNA TGCAGTGCTAGTCTAAGAATCGATGAGCAGTTCTTC. It translates to CSASLRIDEQFF.